This TCR beta chain came from a study of Ad26.COV2.S vaccination and SARS-CoV-2 variants. The CDR3 sequence is 15 residues long. Germline V gene lookup returns CDR1 SGHTA and CDR2 FQGNSA. J lost 7 bases, V lost 4 bases, and 7 bases had no gene match. The repertoire was sequenced with immunoSEQ multiplex PCR; TCRdb's copy has only in-frame clones and lacks some. Among 87,000 or so clones listed, about four fifths were seen once. The V and J genes are TRBV7-2 and TRBJ1-2; the match to TRBD1 covers 12 bases. The material sequenced was peripheral blood, taken after recovery from COVID-19. The source is a human donor who had recovered from COVID-19. The CDR3: CASSSVGTGGRGYTF. The CDR3 DNA sequence: TGTGCCAGCAGCTCGGTGGGGACAGGGGGCCGTGGCTACACCTTC.